This T cell receptor (beta chain) was profiled in a study of blood T cell repertoires in COVID-19. Across the whole study: There were acute and convalescent COVID-19 samples, and they came from the United States, Italy and Spain. T cells, B-cell-depleted T cells, or PBMCs supplied cDNA or gDNA.

Source study methods: Quantification of nucleated cells was approximated via reference gene primer amplification. The method was immunoSEQ multiplex PCR; TCRdb's version includes in-frame clones alone and lacks a portion of them. V, J and clone size were drawn from that table, and D and trimming were deduced from the DNA. The top ten clones hold around a quarter of a sample with under 150,000 clones, roughly 88% of them seen once. V lost 7 bases and J lost 6; bases outside the gene matches: 16. The CDR3 contains 16 residues. Germline values: CDR1 SEHNR, CDR2 FQNEAQ (reference sequence). This TCR came from a human donor in a cohort sampled during active COVID-19. The chain couples TRBV7-9 to TRBJ2-3; 7 positions agree with TRBD2. What was sequenced was peripheral blood. CDR3 DNA: TGTGCCAGCACGCCCAAGAGGGCGGGGCGGGGGGATACGCAGTATTTT. It codes for CASTPKRAGRGDTQYF.